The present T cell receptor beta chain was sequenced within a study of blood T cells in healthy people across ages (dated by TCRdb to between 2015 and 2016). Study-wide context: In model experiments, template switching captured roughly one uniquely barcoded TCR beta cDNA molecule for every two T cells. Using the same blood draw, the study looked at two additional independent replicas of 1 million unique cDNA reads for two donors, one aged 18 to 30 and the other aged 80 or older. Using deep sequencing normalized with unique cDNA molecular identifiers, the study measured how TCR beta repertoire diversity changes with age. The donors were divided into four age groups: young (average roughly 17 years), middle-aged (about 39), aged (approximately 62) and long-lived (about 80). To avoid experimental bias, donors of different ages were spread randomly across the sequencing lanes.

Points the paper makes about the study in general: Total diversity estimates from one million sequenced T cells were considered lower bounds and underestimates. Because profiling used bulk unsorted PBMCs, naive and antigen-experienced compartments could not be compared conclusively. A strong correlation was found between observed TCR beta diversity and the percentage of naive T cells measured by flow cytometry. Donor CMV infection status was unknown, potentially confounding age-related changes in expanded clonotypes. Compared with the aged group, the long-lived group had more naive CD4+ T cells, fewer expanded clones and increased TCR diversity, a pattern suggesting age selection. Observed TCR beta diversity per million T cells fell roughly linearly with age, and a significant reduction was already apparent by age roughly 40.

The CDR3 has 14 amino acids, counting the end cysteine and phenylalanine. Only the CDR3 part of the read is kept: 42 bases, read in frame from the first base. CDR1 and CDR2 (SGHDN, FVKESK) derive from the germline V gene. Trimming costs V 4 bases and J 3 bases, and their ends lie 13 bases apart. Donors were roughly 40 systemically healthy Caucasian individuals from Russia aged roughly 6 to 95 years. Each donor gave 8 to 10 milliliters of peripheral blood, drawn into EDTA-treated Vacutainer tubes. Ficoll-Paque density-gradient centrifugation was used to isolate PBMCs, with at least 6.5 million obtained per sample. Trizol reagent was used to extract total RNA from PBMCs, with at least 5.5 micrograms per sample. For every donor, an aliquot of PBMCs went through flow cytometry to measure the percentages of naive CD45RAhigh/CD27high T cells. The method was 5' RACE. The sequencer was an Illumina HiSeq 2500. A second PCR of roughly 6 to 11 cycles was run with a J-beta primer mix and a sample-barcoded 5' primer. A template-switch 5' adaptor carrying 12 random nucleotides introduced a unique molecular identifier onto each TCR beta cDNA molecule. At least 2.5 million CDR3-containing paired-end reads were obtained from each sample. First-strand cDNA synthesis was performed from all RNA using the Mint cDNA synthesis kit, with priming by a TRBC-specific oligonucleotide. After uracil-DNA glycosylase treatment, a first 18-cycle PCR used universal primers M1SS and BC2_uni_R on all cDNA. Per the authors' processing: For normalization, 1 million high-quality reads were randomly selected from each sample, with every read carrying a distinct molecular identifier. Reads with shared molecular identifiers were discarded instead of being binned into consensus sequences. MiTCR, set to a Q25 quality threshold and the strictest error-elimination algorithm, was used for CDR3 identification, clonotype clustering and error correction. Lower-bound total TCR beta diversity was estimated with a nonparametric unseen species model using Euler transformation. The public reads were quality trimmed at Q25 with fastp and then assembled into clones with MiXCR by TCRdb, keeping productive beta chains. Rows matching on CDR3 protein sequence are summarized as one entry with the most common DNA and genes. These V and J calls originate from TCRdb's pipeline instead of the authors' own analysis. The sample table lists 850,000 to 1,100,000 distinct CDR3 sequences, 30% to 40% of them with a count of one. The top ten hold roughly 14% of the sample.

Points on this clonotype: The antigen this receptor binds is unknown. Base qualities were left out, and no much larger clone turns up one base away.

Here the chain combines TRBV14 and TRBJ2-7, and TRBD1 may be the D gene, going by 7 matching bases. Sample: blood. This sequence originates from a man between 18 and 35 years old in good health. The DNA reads TGTGCCAGCAGCCTGCTGCGGGACAGCTACGAGCAGTACTTC. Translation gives CASSLLRDSYEQYF.